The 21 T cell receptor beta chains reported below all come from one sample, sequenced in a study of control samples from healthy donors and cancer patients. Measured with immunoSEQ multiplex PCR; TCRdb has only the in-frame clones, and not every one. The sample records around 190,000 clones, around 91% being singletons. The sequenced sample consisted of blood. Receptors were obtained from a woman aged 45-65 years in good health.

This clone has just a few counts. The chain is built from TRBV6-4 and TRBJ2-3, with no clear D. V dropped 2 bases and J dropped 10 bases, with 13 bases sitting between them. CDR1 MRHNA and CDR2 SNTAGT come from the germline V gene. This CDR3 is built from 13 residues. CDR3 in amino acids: CASSDAPSLPQYF. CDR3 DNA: TGTGCCAGCAGTGACGCCCCCAGCCTGCCGCAGTATTTT.

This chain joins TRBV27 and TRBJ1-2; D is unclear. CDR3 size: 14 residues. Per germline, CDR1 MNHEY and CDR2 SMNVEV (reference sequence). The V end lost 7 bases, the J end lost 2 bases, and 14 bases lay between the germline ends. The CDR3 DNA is TGTGCCAGCATGCCGCTCAAAGGAAACTATGGCTACACCTTC. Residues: CASMPLKGNYGYTF.

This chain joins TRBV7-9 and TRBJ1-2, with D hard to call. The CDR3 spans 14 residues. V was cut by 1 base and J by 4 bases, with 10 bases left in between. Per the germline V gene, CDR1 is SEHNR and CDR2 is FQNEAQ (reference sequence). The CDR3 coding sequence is TGTGCCAGCAGCTTAGGCCCTGCCCCCTATGGCTACACCTTC. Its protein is CASSLGPAPYGYTF.

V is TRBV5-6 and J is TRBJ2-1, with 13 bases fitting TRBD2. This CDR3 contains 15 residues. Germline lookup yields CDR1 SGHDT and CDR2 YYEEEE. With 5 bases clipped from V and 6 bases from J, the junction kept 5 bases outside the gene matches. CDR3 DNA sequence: TGTGCCAGCAGTGCCGGGACTAGCGGGATCAATGAGCAGTTCTTC. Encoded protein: CASSAGTSGINEQFF.

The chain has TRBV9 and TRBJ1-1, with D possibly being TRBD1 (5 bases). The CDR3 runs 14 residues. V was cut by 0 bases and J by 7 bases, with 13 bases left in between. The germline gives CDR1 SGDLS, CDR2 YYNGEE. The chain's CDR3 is CASSVAPYGGEAFF. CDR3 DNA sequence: TGTGCCAGCAGCGTAGCCCCCTATGGGGGTGAAGCTTTCTTT.

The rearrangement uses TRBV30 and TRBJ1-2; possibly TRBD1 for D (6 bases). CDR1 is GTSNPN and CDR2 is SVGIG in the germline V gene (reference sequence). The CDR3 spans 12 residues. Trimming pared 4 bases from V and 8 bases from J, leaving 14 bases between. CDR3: CAWTVGRGGYTF. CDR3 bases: TGTGCCTGGACCGTTGGCAGGGGAGGCTACACCTTC.

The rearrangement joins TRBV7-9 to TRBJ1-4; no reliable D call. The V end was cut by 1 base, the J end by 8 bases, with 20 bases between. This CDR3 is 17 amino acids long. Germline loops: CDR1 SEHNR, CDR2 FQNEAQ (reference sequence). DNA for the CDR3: TGTGCCAGCAGCTTAGACACAAACCTCTTGGTAGGAGAAAAACTGTTTTTT. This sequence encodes CASSLDTNLLVGEKLFF. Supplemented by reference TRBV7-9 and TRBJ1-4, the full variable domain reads DTGVSQNPRHKITKRGQNVTFRCDPISEHNRLYWYRQTLGQGPEFLTYFQNEAQLEKSRLLSDRFSAERPKGSFSTLEIQRTEQGDSAMYLCASSLDTNLLVGEKLFFGSGTQLSVL.

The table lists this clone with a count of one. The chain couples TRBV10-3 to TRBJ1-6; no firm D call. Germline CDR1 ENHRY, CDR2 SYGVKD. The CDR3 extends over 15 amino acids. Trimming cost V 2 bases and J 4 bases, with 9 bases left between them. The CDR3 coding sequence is TGTGCCATCAGTGAGGGCAGGTCATATAATTCACCCCTCCACTTT. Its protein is CAISEGRSYNSPLHF.

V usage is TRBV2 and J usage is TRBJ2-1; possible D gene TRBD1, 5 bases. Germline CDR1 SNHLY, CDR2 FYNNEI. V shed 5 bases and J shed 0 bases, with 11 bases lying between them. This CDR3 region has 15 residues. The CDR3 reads CASSLDTSSYNEQFF. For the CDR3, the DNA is TGTGCCAGCAGTTTGGACACAAGCTCCTACAATGAGCAGTTCTTC. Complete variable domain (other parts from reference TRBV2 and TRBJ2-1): EPEVTQTPSHQVTQMGQEVILRCVPISNHLYFYWYRQILGQKVEFLVSFYNNEISEKSEIFDDQFSVERPDGSNFTLKIRSTKLEDSAMYFCASSLDTSSYNEQFFGPGTRLTVL.

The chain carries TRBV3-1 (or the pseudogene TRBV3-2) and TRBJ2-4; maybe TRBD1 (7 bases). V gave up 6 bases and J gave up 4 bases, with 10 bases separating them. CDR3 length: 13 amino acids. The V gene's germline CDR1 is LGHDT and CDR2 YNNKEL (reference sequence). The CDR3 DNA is TGTGCCAGCAGGCCAGGGGGGAAAAACATTCAGTACTTC. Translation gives CASRPGGKNIQYF.

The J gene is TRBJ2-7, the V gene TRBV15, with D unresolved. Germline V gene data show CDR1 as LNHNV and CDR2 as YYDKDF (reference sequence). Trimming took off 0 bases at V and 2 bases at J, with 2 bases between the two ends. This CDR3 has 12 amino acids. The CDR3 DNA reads TGTGCCACCAGCAGAGACGCCTACGAGCAGTACTTC. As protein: CATSRDAYEQYF.

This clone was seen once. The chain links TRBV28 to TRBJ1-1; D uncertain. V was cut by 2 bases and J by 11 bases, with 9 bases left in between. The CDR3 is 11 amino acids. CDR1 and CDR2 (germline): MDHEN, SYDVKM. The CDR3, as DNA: TGTGCCAGCAGTTTAACCCAGAGGGCTTTCTTT. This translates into CASSLTQRAFF.

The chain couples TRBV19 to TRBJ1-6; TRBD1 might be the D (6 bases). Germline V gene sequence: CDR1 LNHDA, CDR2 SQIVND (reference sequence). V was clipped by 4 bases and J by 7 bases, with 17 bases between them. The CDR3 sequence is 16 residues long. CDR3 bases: TGTGCCAGTAGTAAAGCAGGGGTAAATGGAAATTCACCCCTCCACTTT. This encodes CASSKAGVNGNSPLHF.

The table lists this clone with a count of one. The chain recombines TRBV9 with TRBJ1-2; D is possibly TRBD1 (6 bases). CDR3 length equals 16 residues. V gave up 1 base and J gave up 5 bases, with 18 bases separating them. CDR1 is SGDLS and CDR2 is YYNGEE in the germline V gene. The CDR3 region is CASSVQSPRGLYGYTF. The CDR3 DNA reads TGTGCCAGCAGCGTACAGAGCCCGCGGGGGCTTTATGGCTACACCTTC.

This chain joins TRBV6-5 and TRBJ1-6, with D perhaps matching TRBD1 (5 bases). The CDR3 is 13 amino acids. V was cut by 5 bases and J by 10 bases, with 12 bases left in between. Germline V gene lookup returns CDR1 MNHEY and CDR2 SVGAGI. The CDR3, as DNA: TGTGCCAGCAGTCCGGACATTTGGTCACCCCTCCACTTT. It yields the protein CASSPDIWSPLHF.

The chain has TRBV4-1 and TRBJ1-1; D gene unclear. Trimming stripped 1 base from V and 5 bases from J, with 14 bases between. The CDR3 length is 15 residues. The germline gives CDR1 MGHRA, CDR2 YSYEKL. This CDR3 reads CASSQGWAGETEAFF. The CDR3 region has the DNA TGCGCCAGCAGCCAAGGTTGGGCCGGGGAAACTGAAGCTTTCTTT.

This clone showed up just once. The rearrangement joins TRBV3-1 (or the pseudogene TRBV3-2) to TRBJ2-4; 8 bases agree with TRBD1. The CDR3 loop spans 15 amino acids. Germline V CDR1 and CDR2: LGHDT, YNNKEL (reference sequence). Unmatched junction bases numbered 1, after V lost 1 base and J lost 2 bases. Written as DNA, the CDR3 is TGTGCCAGCAGCCAAGGGACAGGGTCCAAAAACATTCAGTACTTC. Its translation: CASSQGTGSKNIQYF.

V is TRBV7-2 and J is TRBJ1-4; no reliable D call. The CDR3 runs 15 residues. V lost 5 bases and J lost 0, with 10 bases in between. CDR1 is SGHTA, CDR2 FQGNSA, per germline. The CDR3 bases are TGTGCCAGCAGCCCCCGCGGGCCAACTAATGAAAAACTGTTTTTT. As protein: CASSPRGPTNEKLFF.

CDR3 DNA sequence: TGTGCCAGCAGTTTATATACGCAGTATTTT. Translating it yields CASSLYTQYF. The genes are TRBV28 and TRBJ2-3; no definite D call. The CDR3 sequence is 10 residues long. V was pared by 1 base and J by 7 bases, with 0 bases between. The germline V gene has CDR1 MDHEN and CDR2 SYDVKM.

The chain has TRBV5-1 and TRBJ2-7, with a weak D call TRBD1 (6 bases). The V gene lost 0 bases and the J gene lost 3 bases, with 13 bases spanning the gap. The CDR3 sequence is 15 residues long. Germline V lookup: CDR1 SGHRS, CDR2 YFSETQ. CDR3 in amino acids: CASSLEFGQFYEQYF. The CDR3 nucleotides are TGCGCCAGCAGCTTGGAATTTGGACAGTTCTACGAGCAGTACTTC.

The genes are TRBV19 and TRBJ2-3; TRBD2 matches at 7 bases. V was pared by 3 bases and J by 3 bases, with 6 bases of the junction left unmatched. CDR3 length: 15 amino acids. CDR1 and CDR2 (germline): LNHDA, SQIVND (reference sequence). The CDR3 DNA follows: TGTGCCAGTAGTATTTCCGGACTAGGTACAGATACGCAGTATTTT. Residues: CASSISGLGTDTQYF. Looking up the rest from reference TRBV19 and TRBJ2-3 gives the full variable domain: DGGITQSPKYLFRKEGQNVTLSCEQNLNHDAMYWYRQDPGQGLRLIYYSQIVNDFQKGDIAEGYSVSREKKESFPLTVTSAQKNPTAFYLCASSISGLGTDTQYFGPGTRLTVL.